The 25 T cell receptor beta chains listed next were all sequenced from one sample in a study of T cells in Graves' hyperthyroidism and ophthalmopathy. RNA transcripts yielded amplified TCR beta CDR3 regions. First-round RT-PCR of the TCR CDR3 relied on the HTBI primer set. TCRdb recomputed calls from the multiplex PCR reads with MiXCR, one row per CDR3 protein. The data contain under 750,000 distinct CDR3 sequences, around 20% of them singletons. The sequencing sample was made of blood. Source of these receptors: a woman in her forties or fifties with Graves' hyperthyroidism that later progressed to Graves' ophthalmopathy.

This clonotype has a count of ten or more. This chain uses TRBV30 with TRBJ2-1; D ambiguous. Germline-derived CDR1 and CDR2 are GTSNPN and SVGIG (reference sequence). V shed 0 bases and J shed 2 bases, with 11 bases lying between them. The CDR3 is 15 residues long. The CDR3 loop reads CAWSVAIRAYNEQFF. In DNA, the CDR3 is TGTGCCTGGAGTGTCGCAATTAGGGCCTACAATGAGCAGTTCTTC.

This clonotype was detected only a few times. Here the CDR3 DNA reads TGTGCCAGTATACGGGCGACAGGCTCAAATGAAAAACTGTTTTTT. Translation gives CASIRATGSNEKLFF. The gene calls are TRBV19 and TRBJ1-4; D might be TRBD1 (6 bases). The V end lost 7 bases, the J end lost 5 bases, and 17 bases lay between the germline ends. The CDR3 consists of 15 residues. Germline-derived CDR1 and CDR2 are LNHDA and SQIVND (reference sequence).

The rearrangement uses TRBV20-1 and TRBJ1-4; D is ambiguous. The CDR3 runs to 15 residues. The germline V gene encodes CDR1 DFQATT and CDR2 SNEGSKA (reference sequence). Trimming cost V 3 bases and J 0 bases, with 11 bases left between them. CDR3 DNA: TGCAGTGCTAGGGGCGACGCGACAACTAATGAAAAACTGTTTTTT. Translated, it gives CSARGDATTNEKLFF.

The table lists this clonotype with many counts. The chain joins TRBV3-1 to TRBJ2-5, with D perhaps given as TRBD1 or TRBD2 (5 bases each). CDR3 length: 15 residues. V lost 4 bases to trimming and J lost 4 bases, with 16 bases between them. CDR1 is LGHDT and CDR2 is YNNKEL in the germline V gene (reference sequence). CDR3 sequence reads: CASSRETQAGETQYF. Written as DNA, the CDR3 is TGTGCCAGCAGCCGAGAAACACAGGCGGGAGAGACCCAGTACTTC.

This chain connects TRBV5-1 to TRBJ1-2, with a weak D call TRBD1 (5 bases). Germline CDR1 is SGHRS and CDR2 is YFSETQ. V was shortened by 3 bases and J by 8 bases, with 20 bases between the two germline ends. There are 15 residues in the CDR3. The CDR3 region is CASSYSGTSGGGYTF. DNA of the CDR3: TGCGCCAGCAGCTATTCCGGGACCTCTGGGGGAGGCTACACCTTC.

This clonotype was seen more than once but under ten times. A single base separates this from a much larger clone, so it may be a read error. Without the conserved terminal phenylalanine or tryptophan, this CDR3 likely stems from a read error. The chain carries TRBV30 and TRBJ2-1, with TRBD1 matching 8 bases. The CDR3 contains 14 residues. The junction had 5 bases not matched to a gene; V was cut back by 2 bases and J by 5 bases. In germline, CDR1 is GTSNPN, CDR2 SVGIG (reference sequence). The CDR3 DNA follows: TGTGCCTGGAGTCGGACAGGGTGGAACAATGAGCAGTTCTCC. This translates into CAWSRTGWNNEQFS.

This clonotype was counted only a few times. V usage is TRBV19 and J usage is TRBJ1-5; perhaps TRBD1 as D (5 bases). V lost 0 bases and J 3 bases, leaving 9 bases between the germline ends. CDR1 and CDR2 (germline): LNHDA, SQIVND (reference sequence). The CDR3 runs to 15 residues. The CDR3 spells CASSIDREPNQPQHF. DNA of the CDR3: TGTGCCAGTAGTATAGACAGGGAACCCAATCAGCCCCAGCATTTT.

The rearrangement links TRBV9 to TRBJ1-5; D uncertain. The CDR3 extends over 14 amino acids. Germline assignment: CDR1 SGDLS and CDR2 YYNGEE. V gave up 3 bases and J gave up 0 bases, with 7 bases separating them. The CDR3 DNA sequence: TGTGCCAGCAGCGCGACGGATAGCAATCAGCCCCAGCATTTT. Protein: CASSATDSNQPQHF. Complete variable domain (other parts from reference TRBV9 and TRBJ1-5): DSGVTQTPKHLITATGQRVTLRCSPRSGDLSVYWYQQSLDQGLQFLIQYYNGEERAKGNILERFSAQQFPDLHSELNLSSLELGDSALYFCASSATDSNQPQHFGDGTRLSIL.

Concerning this clonotype itself: This may stem from a read error, because a much larger clone lies one nucleotide away. The rearrangement joins TRBV27 to TRBJ2-7; D is unclear. CDR1 and CDR2 (germline): MNHEY, SMNVEV (reference sequence). V lost 3 bases and J 0 bases, leaving 9 bases between the germline ends. The CDR3 contains 14 residues. This chain's CDR3 is CASSFQDPSYEQYF. The CDR3 region has the DNA TGTGCCAGCAGTTTTCAGGACCCCTCCTACGAGCAGTACTTC.

This clonotype occurred many times. The chain couples TRBV3-1 to TRBJ2-5, with D uncertain. This CDR3 spans 13 amino acids. Germline V lookup: CDR1 LGHDT, CDR2 YNNKEL (reference sequence). Trimming removed 4 bases from V and 1 base from J, with 7 bases in between. CDR3 amino acids: CASSRYGQETQYF. Written as DNA, the CDR3 is TGTGCCAGCAGCCGGTACGGCCAAGAGACCCAGTACTTC.

In its sample, this clonotype was seen a few times. The chain combines TRBV27 with TRBJ2-7; TRBD1 matches at 7 bases. The junction had 12 bases not matched to a gene; V was cut back by 1 base and J by 6 bases. Per the germline V gene, CDR1 is MNHEY and CDR2 is SMNVEV (reference sequence). This CDR3 is built from 16 residues. CDR3 sequence reads: CASSLLDRQGVVEQYF. CDR3 bases: TGTGCCAGCAGTTTATTGGATAGACAGGGAGTGGTCGAGCAGTACTTC.

This clonotype was counted only a few times. The chain employs TRBV20-1 and TRBJ2-3, with 9 bases matching TRBD1. V lost 6 bases and J lost 3; bases outside the gene matches: 7. Germline-derived CDR1 and CDR2 are DFQATT and SNEGSKA (reference sequence). The CDR3 runs to 14 residues. The DNA for the CDR3 is TGCAGTGCGATCGGACAGGGGAAGACAGATACGCAGTATTTT. Translated, it gives CSAIGQGKTDTQYF.

This clonotype was counted ten times or more. The chain links TRBV12-3 or TRBV12-4 to TRBJ1-5, with unresolved D. This CDR3 has 14 amino acids. Trimming removed 3 bases at V and 2 bases at J, with 8 bases between. The CDR3 sequence: CASSFMFGNQPQHF. The CDR3 nucleotides read TGTGCCAGCAGTTTTATGTTTGGCAATCAGCCCCAGCATTTT.

This rearrangement joins TRBV6-2 or TRBV6-3 to TRBJ2-4; no definite D call. This CDR3 has 14 residues. V lost 6 bases, J lost 0 bases, and 9 bases lay in between. CDR1 and CDR2 (germline): MNHEY, SVGEGT. The CDR3 nucleotides read TGTGCCAGCAGCCAAGATTTAGCCAAAAACATTCAGTACTTC. This translates into CASSQDLAKNIQYF.

J is TRBJ2-1 and V is TRBV19; 7 bases are shared with TRBD2. CDR3 size: 14 residues. The germline CDR1 and CDR2 sequences are LNHDA and SQIVND (reference sequence). Losses at the gene ends were 6 bases for V and 4 bases for J; bases not matched to a gene: 6. The CDR3 region has the DNA TGTGCCAGTAGGGCGGGAGCTAGTTACAATGAGCAGTTCTTC. Residues: CASRAGASYNEQFF.

This clonotype was found a few times. V gene TRBV6-1 combines with J gene TRBJ2-7; 9 bases line up with TRBD1. The CDR3 contains 16 residues. V lost 2 bases, J lost 3 bases, and 8 bases stayed unmatched. The germline gives CDR1 MNHNS, CDR2 SASEGT. The CDR3 protein is CASSELGGTGNYEQYF. The CDR3 DNA is TGTGCCAGCAGTGAATTGGGGGGGACAGGGAACTACGAGCAGTACTTC.

This clonotype was found many times. This sequence joins TRBV2 and TRBJ2-7, with 11 bases that match TRBD2. V shed 5 bases, J shed 2 bases, and the junction held 2 bases outside the gene matches. The length of the CDR3 is 14 residues. Germline V CDR1 and CDR2: SNHLY, FYNNEI. CDR3: CASSPGLAAYEQYF. In nucleotides, the CDR3 is TGTGCCAGCAGTCCGGGACTAGCGGCCTACGAGCAGTACTTC.

This clonotype was counted between two and nine times. The V call is TRBV10-3, the J call TRBJ2-7, with no clear D. V dropped 0 bases and J dropped 2 bases, with 11 bases sitting between them. Germline lookup yields CDR1 ENHRY and CDR2 SYGVKD. The CDR3 spans 15 residues. The CDR3 DNA follows: TGTGCCATCAGTGAGTCTACGAATCGTCCCTACGAGCAGTACTTC. As protein: CAISESTNRPYEQYF.

This clonotype showed up many times. The V gene is TRBV20-1, the J gene TRBJ2-2; no clear D gene. The length of the CDR3 is 13 residues. Germline V gene data show CDR1 as DFQATT and CDR2 as SNEGSKA (reference sequence). The ends were cut back, 3 bases at V and 3 bases at J, with 8 bases in the middle. This CDR3 reads CSARGSYTGELFF. The CDR3 DNA follows: TGCAGTGCTAGGGGCAGCTACACCGGGGAGCTGTTTTTT.

This clonotype has just a few counts. The genes are TRBV7-2 and TRBJ1-5, with TRBD1 matching over 8 bases. Germline CDR1 reads SGHTA; CDR2 reads FQGNSA. The V gene end was trimmed by 2 bases and the J gene end by 0 bases; junction bases not matched to a gene: 9. The CDR3 totals 18 residues. The CDR3 spells CASSLPRDRMHSNQPQHF. The CDR3 DNA is TGTGCCAGCAGCTTACCTAGGGACAGGATGCATAGCAATCAGCCCCAGCATTTT.

The table lists this clonotype with a few counts. This may come from a read error, since a much larger clone is one base off. The chain uses TRBV20-1 and TRBJ1-1; no clear D. CDR1 is DFQATT and CDR2 is SNEGSKA in the germline V gene (reference sequence). This CDR3 spans 11 amino acids. The CDR3 spells CSAPMNTEALF. CDR3 nucleotides: TGCAGTGCCCCGATGAACACTGAAGCTCTCTTT.

Only a few counts were recorded for this clonotype. The rearrangement joins TRBV20-1 to TRBJ1-2; D is possibly TRBD1 (6 bases). Looked up from germline, CDR1 is DFQATT and CDR2 is SNEGSKA (reference sequence). There are 13 residues in the CDR3. V lost 3 bases to trimming and J lost 7 bases, with 15 bases between them. The CDR3, as DNA: TGCAGTGCTAGTGCCGGGGGCCGTAGTGGCTACACCTTC. This gives the protein CSASAGGRSGYTF.

In its sample, this clonotype was seen a few times. The junction does not match germline at one end; this may be a read error. The chain carries TRBV5-1 and TRBJ2-4; 7 bases match TRBD2. CDR1 is SGHRS, CDR2 YFSETQ, per germline. CDR3 length: 15 residues. CDR3 region: CASSKGGLAKNIQYF. The CDR3 region has the DNA TGTGCCAGCAGCAAGGGAGGGCTAGCCAAAAACATTCAGTACTTC.

A few counts support this clonotype. V is TRBV29-1 and J is TRBJ2-5, with 16 bases identical to TRBD2. This CDR3 is built from 16 residues. The J segment lost 0 bases and the V segment lost 7 bases, leaving 5 bases of the junction unmatched. Germline-derived CDR1 and CDR2 are SQVTM and ANQGSEA. In DNA form, the CDR3 reads TGCAGCGCCGGGACTAGCGGGGGGGCGTACCAAGAGACCCAGTACTTC. Protein product: CSAGTSGGAYQETQYF.

The genes are TRBV11-1 and TRBJ2-7; 7 nucleotides match TRBD2. Germline V gene lookup returns CDR1 SGHAT and CDR2 FQDESV (reference sequence). This CDR3 is built from 15 residues. V was pared by 1 base and J by 1 base, with 4 bases of the junction left unmatched. The CDR3 DNA follows: TGTGCCAGCAGCTTAGGATTAGCGGGTTCCTACGAGCAGTACTTC. It yields the protein CASSLGLAGSYEQYF.